This T cell receptor beta chain was recorded in a study of identical twins. Study-wide findings and caveats: Zero-insertion analyses could be partly confounded by invariant MAIT and iNKT cells. Compared with unrelated sharing, twin-shared out-of-frame alpha sequences had more low-probability sequences. A lower insertion count was a feature of abundant cord blood beta clonotypes, with no such feature in memory repertoires.

This CDR3 spans 21 amino acids. The germline CDR1 and CDR2 sequences are SGHRS and YFSETQ. Losses at the gene ends were 0 bases for V and 7 bases for J; bases not matched to a gene: 16. Details on this clonotype: Its antigen is not identified.

TCRdb used MiXCR to reprocess the 5' RACE reads, holding one entry per CDR3 protein. The data show 1,800,000 or so distinct CDR3 sequences, roughly 35% seen once. Sequenced sample: cord blood. The chain employs TRBV5-1 and TRBJ2-2; 15 bases line up with TRBD2. This TCR came from a newborn girl in good health. CDR3 sequence (DNA): TGCGCCAGCAGCTTGGCCCGCAGGACTAGCGGGGGGGCCCATCATGTCGGGGAGCTGTTTTTT. This encodes CASSLARRTSGGAHHVGELFF.